This record covers a single T cell receptor (beta chain). The sample is drawn from a study of blood T cell repertoires in COVID-19. For the study at large: Some COVID-19 samples were acute and others convalescent; all came from the United States, Italy and Spain. PBMCs, B-cell-depleted T cells, or T cells were the source of the cDNA or gDNA that made up the material.

The method was immunoSEQ multiplex PCR; TCRdb's version includes in-frame clones alone and lacks a portion of them. The sample comprises 150,000 to 200,000 clones, 84% of which are singletons, and roughly 14% rests with the top ten. Trimming cost V 8 bases and J 6 bases; bases outside gene matches: 3. The CDR3 runs 14 residues. Germline CDR1 and CDR2: KGHDR and SFDVKD. This rearrangement joins TRBV24-1 to TRBJ2-1, with 13 bases aligning to TRBD2. The TCR sequence derives from a man aged 25-45 years with active or convalescent COVID-19. Sequenced sample: peripheral blood. The CDR3 here is CATTTSGRSNEQFF. As DNA, the CDR3 is TGTGCCACCACGACTAGCGGGAGGTCCAATGAGCAGTTCTTC.